The next 18 T cell receptor beta chains were all read from a single sample in a study of CD8 T cells in Susac syndrome (dated by TCRdb to the late 2010s). Preparation of the library involved the immunoSEQ multiplex PCR assay. RNA was extracted using the RNeasy kit, and about 0.5 to 1 microgram was reverse transcribed with random hexamers. TCRdb's own reprocessing of the public reads used fastp at Q25 and MiXCR and kept productive beta chains. CDR3 protein sequences are deduplicated, and each keeps its most common genes and DNA. The sample records 200,000 to 300,000 distinct CDR3 sequences, 93% of which are singletons. The ten largest clones add up to 0.06% to 0.08% of the sample. The sequencing sample was made of CD4+ T cells from PBMCs. The origin of the receptors is a human donor with multiple sclerosis.

This clonotype occurred once. The rearrangement uses TRBV11-2 and TRBJ1-3; D not resolved. This CDR3 is 14 amino acids long. The V gene lost 4 bases and the J gene lost 0 bases, with 7 bases spanning the gap. Germline CDR1 reads SGHAT; CDR2 reads FQNNGV. CDR3 bases: TGTGCCAGCAGCTCCAGGAGCTCTGGAAACACCATATATTTT. Protein product: CASSSRSSGNTIYF.

CDR3 DNA: TGTGCCACCCACCGGGACAGGGGGCCGGATACGCAGTATTTT. Translated: CATHRDRGPDTQYF. This rearrangement joins TRBV2 to TRBJ2-3; 12 bases are shared with TRBD1. Germline V gene sequence: CDR1 SNHLY, CDR2 FYNNEI. The ends lost 10 bases at V and 6 bases at J; junction bases unmatched: 8. CDR3 length equals 14 residues.

This rearrangement joins TRBV14 to TRBJ2-1; the D is unclear. This CDR3 contains 19 residues. Germline CDR1 and CDR2: SGHDN and FVKESK. The V end was cut by 3 bases, the J end by 0 bases, with 21 bases between. The CDR3 is CASSQNPMDHLSSYNEQFF. CDR3 coding DNA: TGTGCCAGCAGCCAGAATCCGATGGACCATCTGAGCTCCTACAATGAGCAGTTCTTC. Full variable domain (missing parts from reference TRBV14 and TRBJ2-1): EAGVTQFPSHSVIEKGQTVTLRCDPISGHDNLYWYRRVMGKEIKFLLHFVKESKQDESGMPNNRFLAERTGGTYSTLKVQPAELEDSGVYFCASSQNPMDHLSSYNEQFFGPGTRLTVL.

V is TRBV5-1 and J is TRBJ2-5, with TRBD2 as a possible D gene (5 bases). Trimming stripped 1 base from V and 4 bases from J, with 11 bases between. CDR1 is SGHRS, CDR2 YFSETQ, per germline. This CDR3 region has 14 residues. CDR3 nucleotides: TGCGCCAGCAGCTTGCAAACGGGGTTAGAGACCCAGTACTTC. It encodes CASSLQTGLETQYF.

The chain links TRBV12-3 or TRBV12-4 to TRBJ1-5, with D possibly TRBD1 on 6 matching bases. V shed 7 bases and J shed 1 base, with 14 bases lying between them. This CDR3 is built from 15 residues. The CDR3 here is CASTPRGGSNQPQHF. CDR3 in DNA: TGTGCCAGCACACCTAGGGGGGGGAGCAATCAGCCCCAGCATTTT.

CDR3 sequence: CSVHLGTQYF. The CDR3 coding sequence is TGCAGCGTTCATTTGGGTACGCAGTATTTT. This rearrangement joins TRBV29-1 to TRBJ2-3, with D uncertain. Trimming removed 5 bases at V and 8 bases at J, with 8 bases between. The CDR3 length is 10 residues. Germline V gene data show CDR1 as SQVTM and CDR2 as ANQGSEA.

The chain combines TRBV7-9 with TRBJ1-2, with 7 bases matching TRBD1. The CDR3 spans 14 residues. The germline CDR1 and CDR2 sequences are SEHNR and FQNEAQ (reference sequence). V was pared by 1 base and J by 7 bases, with 6 bases of the junction left unmatched. CDR3 nucleotide sequence: TGTGCCAGCAGCTTAGGGGACAGATCATTTGGCTACACCTTC. Translated: CASSLGDRSFGYTF.

This rearrangement joins TRBV2 to TRBJ1-3; TRBD1 agrees at 8 bases. The CDR3 totals 15 residues. J was trimmed by 0 bases and V by 8 bases; bases with no gene match: 6. Germline V CDR1 and CDR2: SNHLY, FYNNEI. The CDR3 coding sequence is TGTGCCAGCGGGGACAGGTTCTCCTCTGGAAACACCATATATTTT. Encoded protein: CASGDRFSSGNTIYF.

V and J are TRBV4-1 and TRBJ1-4; possibly TRBD1 for D (6 bases). Germline CDR1 is MGHRA and CDR2 is YSYEKL. The CDR3 extends over 15 amino acids. V was trimmed by 0 bases and J by 10 bases, leaving 15 bases between them. This CDR3 reads CASSQEGGGDGKLFF. The CDR3 DNA reads as TGCGCCAGCAGCCAAGAAGGGGGTGGGGATGGAAAACTGTTTTTT.

This clonotype was picked up one time. The rearrangement joins TRBV5-1 to TRBJ2-1; no definite D call. CDR1 and CDR2 (germline): SGHRS, YFSETQ. V was clipped by 4 bases and J by 7 bases, with 15 bases between them. The length of the CDR3 is 14 residues. The DNA for the CDR3 is TGCGCCAGCAGCCCTTCGGAAGGAGAAAATGAGCAGTTCTTC. Translating gives CASSPSEGENEQFF.

This chain links TRBV7-2 with TRBJ2-5; D might be TRBD1 (6 bases). The germline V gene has CDR1 SGHTA and CDR2 FQGNSA. The length of the CDR3 is 15 residues. V was pared by 1 base and J by 5 bases, with 14 bases between. CDR3 amino acids: CASSLDQGKRETQYF. The CDR3 DNA reads as TGTGCCAGCAGCTTAGACCAGGGGAAGAGGGAGACCCAGTACTTC.

This clonotype occurred once. The V call is TRBV10-2, the J call TRBJ2-3; D unresolved. In germline, CDR1 is WSHSY, CDR2 SAAADI. This CDR3 contains 11 residues. V lost 2 bases to trimming and J lost 5 bases, with 2 bases between them. CDR3 nucleotides: TGCGCCAGCAGTGAGCTAGATACGCAGTATTTT. It translates to CASSELDTQYF.

The table lists this clonotype with a count of one. The V call is TRBV19, the J call TRBJ2-4; unclear D gene. Looked up from germline, CDR1 is LNHDA and CDR2 is SQIVND (reference sequence). CDR3 length equals 16 residues. Trimming removed 3 bases from V and 5 bases from J, with 17 bases in between. The CDR3 loop is CASSIAQALPQNIQYF. In nucleotides, the CDR3 is TGTGCCAGTAGTATCGCGCAGGCCCTACCACAAAACATTCAGTACTTC.

The chain recombines TRBV7-2 with TRBJ1-3; no clear D gene. This CDR3 has 14 amino acids. The ends were cut back, 5 bases at V and 1 base at J, with 9 bases in the middle. Per the germline V gene, CDR1 is SGHTA and CDR2 is FQGNSA. The CDR3 DNA reads TGTGCCAGCAGCCCAGACCATTCTGGAAACACCATATATTTT. Translated, it gives CASSPDHSGNTIYF.

The chain links TRBV3-1 to TRBJ1-1; TRBD1 is a possible D gene (6 bases). The V end was cut by 6 bases, the J end by 6 bases, with 14 bases between. The CDR3 is made up of 13 amino acids. Looked up from germline, CDR1 is LGHDT and CDR2 is YNNKEL (reference sequence). Here the CDR3 DNA reads TGTGCCAGCAGGGGGGTGGGGGGCGCTGAAGCTTTCTTT. Its protein is CASRGVGGAEAFF.

This chain links TRBV7-2 with TRBJ1-2; D may be TRBD1 (6 bases). The CDR3 totals 15 residues. The ends were cut back, 1 base at V and 3 bases at J, with 12 bases in the middle. The germline V gene encodes CDR1 SGHTA and CDR2 FQGNSA. The CDR3, as DNA: TGTGCCAGCAGCTTAGAAAGGGGGGCTCACTATGGCTACACCTTC. It specifies CASSLERGAHYGYTF.

The chain couples TRBV3-1 to TRBJ2-5; weak D call: TRBD2 (5 bases). The CDR3 covers 14 residues. Germline V lookup: CDR1 LGHDT, CDR2 YNNKEL (reference sequence). The V end lost 0 bases, the J end lost 6 bases, and 11 bases lay between the germline ends. CDR3 region: CASSQDLLAKTQYF. The CDR3 DNA is TGTGCCAGCAGCCAAGATCTCCTAGCAAAGACCCAGTACTTC.

The chain links TRBV7-9 to TRBJ2-7; tentative D call: TRBD2 (5 bases). CDR3 length: 16 residues. Germline V gene sequence: CDR1 SEHNR, CDR2 FQNEAQ (reference sequence). Trimming shortened V by 5 bases and J by 7 bases, and 24 bases separated the two germline ends. The CDR3 reads CASSPDRSRAAGEQYF. Written as DNA, the CDR3 is TGTGCCAGCAGCCCAGACCGGTCCCGAGCGGCTGGGGAGCAGTACTTC.